A selection of T cell receptor beta chains follows, all from one sample in a study of shared clonotypes between healthy human individuals. Generated by immunoSEQ multiplex PCR, the TCRdb table keeps only in-frame clones and is missing some. This table has some 2,100,000 clones, approximately 94% appearing once. The sequencing input was naive CD8+ T cells from PBMCs. The receptors derive from a man between 18 and 35 years old in good health. Some clones in this sample may be carry-over from other donors' samples. Each CDR3 is given with its conserved first and last residue. The order of the fields is J gene, V gene, CDR3 protein.

TRBJ1-1 TRBV18 CASSPSKGVTLNTEAFF
TRBJ1-1 TRBV10-3 CAISDWDRVNTEAFF
TRBJ2-5 TRBV11-2 CASSFAETQYF
TRBJ2-1 TRBV27 CASSPSTGHRIYEQFF
TRBJ2-5 TRBV28 CASGNTGFGETQYF
TRBJ1-2 TRBV7-9 CASSLGRSNYGYTF
TRBJ2-7 TRBV11-2 CASGGNGYEQYF
TRBJ2-6 TRBV7-9 CASSLAPEASGANVLTF
TRBJ2-2 TRBV7-9 CASSQTSGMNTGELFF
TRBJ2-5 TRBV27 CASSSLAVGGETQYF
TRBJ2-7 TRBV9 CASSVGDSPREQYF
TRBJ2-7 TRBV28 CASSPSDAYEQYF
TRBJ2-5 TRBV27 CASSLLGETQYF
TRBJ1-2 TRBV7-9 CASSLTTEYGYTF
TRBJ2-1 TRBV29-1 CSVEDLHAIAYEQFF
TRBJ1-2 TRBV25-1 CASSESTLGLAGGYTF
TRBJ2-5 TRBV7-9 CASSHLGQQLGETQYF
TRBJ2-5 TRBV11-2 CASSLPPGTQYF
TRBJ2-3 TRBV19 CASSMETASTDTQYF
TRBJ2-5 TRBV9 CASSVGGTHQETQYF
TRBJ2-1 TRBV6-4 CASSDSGHELNEQFF
TRBJ1-2 TRBV7-9 CASSLVGRDRVYGYTF
TRBJ1-1 TRBV9 CASSVADRALGNTEAFF
TRBJ2-7 TRBV28 CASSPTEGQGTGEQYF
TRBJ1-5 TRBV27 CASSPYRGMGDQPQHF
TRBJ2-1 TRBV27 CASSLLSVSTYNEQFF
TRBJ2-5 TRBV5-1 CASTAEETQYF